The source of this TCR beta chain is a study of T cells in Graves' hyperthyroidism and ophthalmopathy. Overall study results and limits: Ophthalmopathy, which appeared later, was predicted by the model a median 6.5 months before onset.

It was RNA transcripts that yielded the amplified TCR beta CDR3 regions. During a first-round RT-PCR of the TCR CDR3, the HTBI primer set was used. TCRdb re-called the multiplex PCR reads through MiXCR, storing one row per CDR3 protein. This sample has about 400,000 distinct CDR3 sequences, with nearly 15% found just once. The sample holds many counts of this clonotype. What it binds is not known. The clonotype originates from a woman aged 55-69 years with Graves' ophthalmopathy. Sequences were obtained from blood.

The CDR3 region has the DNA TGTGCCAGCAGCTTAATGGGCTGGCAGGGGCGAGAGACCCAGTACTTC. It specifies CASSLMGWQGRETQYF. The J gene is TRBJ2-5, the V gene TRBV11-2, with a tentative D call TRBD1 (6 bases). V lost 2 bases and J lost 4, with 17 bases in between. This CDR3 is 16 amino acids long. The germline V gene has CDR1 SGHAT and CDR2 FQNNGV.